These 20 T cell receptor beta chains were sequenced from one sample in a study of human T cells and chemical hapten exposure. Time point reported: pre-sensitization, week 0. Treatment reported: therapeutic diphenylcyclopropenone sensitization with weekly scalp DPC. TCRdb fed the RACE reads into MiXCR, producing one record per CDR3 protein. In the table there are approximately 79,000 distinct CDR3 sequences, about 9% of which are singletons. Sequences were derived from whole blood, sampled in connection with sensitization to the hapten diphenylcyclopropenone (DPC). These receptors were taken from a man aged 35 to 55 with alopecia areata. Some clones in this sample may be carry-over from other donors' samples.

About this clonotype itself: This may stem from a read error, because a much larger clone lies one nucleotide away. The conserved final phenylalanine or tryptophan is absent from the CDR3, which likely points to a read error. The J gene is TRBJ1-4, the V gene TRBV28; the D gene is possibly TRBD1 (5 bases). Germline V gene data show CDR1 as MDHEN and CDR2 as SYDVKM. This CDR3 has 15 amino acids. V gave up 5 bases and J gave up 4 bases, with 14 bases separating them. CDR3 DNA sequence: TGTGCCAGCAGTAAAAACCGGGGCCGTAATGAAAAACTGTTTTCT. This translates into CASSKNRGRNEKLFS.

The V call is TRBV12-3 or TRBV12-4, the J call TRBJ2-3; 14 bases align to TRBD2. The CDR3 is made up of 15 amino acids. With V trimmed by 8 bases and J by 5 bases, 6 bases remained unmatched. The CDR3 region has the DNA TGTGCCAGCTGCGGGACTAGCGGGAGTCGAGATACGCAGTATTTT. Residues: CASCGTSGSRDTQYF.

This clonotype was observed a few times. The genes are TRBV15 and TRBJ2-3; the D gene is possibly TRBD2 (6 bases). V lost 1 base, J lost 4 bases, and 15 bases lay in between. Per germline, CDR1 LNHNV and CDR2 YYDKDF (reference sequence). CDR3 length equals 16 residues. Here the CDR3 reads CATSRGGRGGADTQYF. DNA of the CDR3: TGTGCCACCAGCAGAGGCGGTAGGGGAGGCGCAGATACGCAGTATTTT.

The rearrangement uses TRBV29-1 and TRBJ2-5; TRBD1 is a possible D gene (8 bases). CDR1 SQVTM and CDR2 ANQGSEA come from the germline V gene. The V end was cut by 8 bases, the J end by 3 bases, with 25 bases between. The CDR3 sequence is 16 residues long. The CDR3 nucleotides read TGCAGCACAACCCGGGGGGCAGGGGGCCCAGAAGAGACCCAGTACTTC. This encodes CSTTRGAGGPEETQYF.

This clonotype was observed a handful of times. This sequence joins TRBV29-1 and TRBJ2-1, with a possible D match to TRBD1 (5 bases). Between the trimmed V and J ends, which lost 5 bases and 0 bases, there was a span of 17 bases. Germline V gives CDR1 SQVTM, CDR2 ANQGSEA. This CDR3 is built from 16 residues. In DNA, the CDR3 is TGCAGCGTTAGACAAGAAGGGGTGGGCTCCTACAATGAGCAGTTCTTC. Protein sequence: CSVRQEGVGSYNEQFF.

As to this clonotype: A much larger clone lies a single base off, so this may be a read error. The genes are TRBV2 and TRBJ2-3; possibly TRBD1 for D (6 bases). The CDR3 contains 15 residues. CDR1 and CDR2 (germline): SNHLY, FYNNEI. CDR3 loop: CASSAWDTNTDKQYF. The CDR3 DNA reads TGTGCCAGCAGTGCCTGGGACACCAACACAGATAAGCAGTATTTT.

The rearrangement uses TRBV25-1 and TRBJ2-6, with 7 bases lining up with TRBD1. Germline values: CDR1 MGHDK, CDR2 SYGVNS. The CDR3 loop spans 17 amino acids. The ends lost 3 bases at V and 4 bases at J; junction bases unmatched: 9. This CDR3 reads CASSDTTGAAGANVLTF. The CDR3 DNA sequence: TGTGCCAGCAGTGATACCACAGGGGCGGCAGGGGCCAACGTCCTGACTTTC.

This clonotype was recorded a few times. The rearrangement links TRBV20-1 to TRBJ1-3; a possible D gene is TRBD1 (6 bases). The CDR3 length is 17 residues. Trimming removed 6 bases at V and 0 bases at J, with 21 bases between. Germline assignment: CDR1 DFQATT and CDR2 SNEGSKA (reference sequence). The CDR3 region is CSARRVGADNSGNTIYF. The CDR3 DNA reads TGCAGTGCCCGGCGTGTGGGGGCAGATAACTCTGGAAACACCATATATTTT.

This clonotype was seen at least ten times. The chain combines TRBV6-5 with TRBJ1-1; D might be TRBD1 (5 bases). Trimming took 2 bases from V and 1 from J, leaving 11 bases between them. CDR1 is MNHEY, CDR2 SVGAGI, per germline. The CDR3 spans 15 residues. The CDR3, as DNA: TGTGCCAGCAGTTACGGCAGGGATTGGAACACTGAAGCTTTCTTT. Its translation is CASSYGRDWNTEAFF.

This chain uses TRBV29-1 with TRBJ2-7; TRBD2 aligns across 9 bases. The CDR3 length is 15 residues. In germline, CDR1 is SQVTM, CDR2 ANQGSEA. Trimming removed 3 bases from V and 1 base from J; junction bases left unmatched: 7. The CDR3 reads CSVDLLAGRSYEQYF. Written as DNA, the CDR3 is TGCAGCGTTGATCTTCTAGCGGGAAGATCCTACGAGCAGTACTTC.

There are many counts of this clonotype. This chain links TRBV7-2 with TRBJ2-1; TRBD2 aligns across 11 bases. The CDR3 contains 16 residues. CDR1 SGHTA and CDR2 FQGNSA come from the germline V gene. V shed 1 base, J shed 8 bases, and the junction held 7 bases outside the gene matches. The chain's CDR3 is CASSLVGSGRAYEQFF. CDR3 coding DNA: TGTGCCAGCAGCTTAGTGGGTAGCGGGAGGGCCTATGAGCAGTTCTTC.

This chain joins TRBV12-3 or TRBV12-4 and TRBJ1-2; 8 bases align to TRBD1. The CDR3 consists of 19 residues. V was clipped by 4 bases and J by 4 bases; unmatched bases: 20. The DNA for the CDR3 is TGTGCCAGCAGTTCCCCCGATACCCCGGACAGGGCAGGCACCTATGGCTACACCTTC. It encodes CASSSPDTPDRAGTYGYTF.

This clonotype was counted between two and nine times. The J gene is TRBJ1-1, the V gene TRBV29-1; 10 nucleotides agree with TRBD1. V was pared by 5 bases and J by 1 base, with 16 bases of the junction left unmatched. There are 18 residues in the CDR3. The germline gives CDR1 SQVTM, CDR2 ANQGSEA. The CDR3 DNA follows: TGCAGCGTTTCACCAACACCGGGACAGGGGTCGCCGAACACTGAAGCTTTCTTT. This encodes CSVSPTPGQGSPNTEAFF.

This clonotype was detected only a few times. This sequence joins TRBV27 and TRBJ2-5, with D unresolved. The V end was cut by 3 bases, the J end by 2 bases, with 10 bases between. This CDR3 has 14 residues. Germline values: CDR1 MNHEY, CDR2 SMNVEV (reference sequence). CDR3 amino acids: CASSFLGLQETQYF. CDR3 sequence (DNA): TGTGCCAGCAGTTTCTTGGGATTGCAAGAGACCCAGTACTTC.

This clonotype was seen repeatedly, ten times or more. The chain uses TRBV28 and TRBJ1-5; a weak D match, TRBD1 (6 bases). The CDR3 covers 15 residues. V lost 2 bases, J lost 5 bases, and 13 bases lay in between. The germline V gene encodes CDR1 MDHEN and CDR2 SYDVKM. The CDR3 region has the DNA TGTGCCAGCAGTTTAACACAGGGAAAGGATCAGCCCCAGCATTTT. Translated, it gives CASSLTQGKDQPQHF.

This clonotype was seen at least ten times. The chain links TRBV27 to TRBJ1-1; maybe TRBD1 (6 bases). CDR3 length equals 13 residues. V gave up 6 bases and J gave up 5 bases, with 13 bases separating them. CDR1 MNHEY and CDR2 SMNVEV come from the germline V gene (reference sequence). Written as DNA, the CDR3 is TGTGCCAGCAGCTCCCAGGGGAGGACTGAAGCTTTCTTT. Its translation: CASSSQGRTEAFF.

There are many counts of this clonotype. The V call is TRBV7-9, the J call TRBJ1-1; D is ambiguous. This CDR3 contains 16 residues. The V gene lost 1 base and the J gene lost 1 base, with 13 bases spanning the gap. Looked up from germline, CDR1 is SEHNR and CDR2 is FQNEAQ (reference sequence). The chain's CDR3 is CASSLGFSDRNTEAFF. CDR3 DNA sequence: TGTGCCAGCAGCTTAGGTTTTTCGGATCGGAACACTGAAGCTTTCTTT.

The chain links TRBV28 to TRBJ2-7; 9 nucleotides align to TRBD1. V was clipped by 5 bases and J by 3 bases; unmatched bases: 8. The CDR3 length is 15 residues. Germline values: CDR1 MDHEN, CDR2 SYDVKM. The CDR3 loop is CASSPMGDRDYEQYF. CDR3 DNA sequence: TGTGCCAGCAGTCCCATGGGGGACAGGGACTACGAGCAGTACTTC.

The chain employs TRBV28 and TRBJ1-2; no clear D gene. The germline V gene has CDR1 MDHEN and CDR2 SYDVKM. This CDR3 spans 13 amino acids. Between the trimmed V and J ends, which lost 2 bases and 4 bases, there was a span of 8 bases. CDR3 loop: CASSLMQVYGYTF. In DNA form, the CDR3 reads TGTGCCAGCAGTTTAATGCAGGTCTATGGCTACACCTTC.

J is TRBJ2-5 and V is TRBV18; D tentatively fits TRBD1 or TRBD2 (6 bases each). Germline CDR1 and CDR2: KGHSH and LQKENI. Trimming shortened V by 1 base and J by 5 bases, and 11 bases separated the two germline ends. The CDR3 runs to 14 residues. CDR3 protein: CASSPRGARETQYF. In DNA, the CDR3 is TGTGCCAGCTCACCACGGGGGGCGCGGGAGACCCAGTACTTC.